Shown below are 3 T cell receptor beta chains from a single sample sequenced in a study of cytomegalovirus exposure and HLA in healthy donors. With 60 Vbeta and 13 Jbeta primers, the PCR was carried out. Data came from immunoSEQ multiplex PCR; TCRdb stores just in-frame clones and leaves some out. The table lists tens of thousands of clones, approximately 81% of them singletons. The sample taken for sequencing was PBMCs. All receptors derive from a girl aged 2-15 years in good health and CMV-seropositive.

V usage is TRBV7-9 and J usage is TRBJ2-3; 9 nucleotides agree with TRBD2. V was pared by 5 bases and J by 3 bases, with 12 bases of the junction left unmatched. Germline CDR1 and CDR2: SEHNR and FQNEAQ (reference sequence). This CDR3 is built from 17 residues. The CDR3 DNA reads TGTGCCAGCAGCCCCTGGGCGAGCGGGAGGTTTACAGATACGCAGTATTTT. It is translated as CASSPWASGRFTDTQYF.

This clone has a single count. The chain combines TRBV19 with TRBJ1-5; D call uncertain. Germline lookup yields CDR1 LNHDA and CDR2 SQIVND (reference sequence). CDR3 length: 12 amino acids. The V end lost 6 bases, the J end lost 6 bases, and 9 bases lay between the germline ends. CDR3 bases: TGTGCCAGTAGCAGCTCGGGTCAGCCCCAGCATTTT. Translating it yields CASSSSGQPQHF.

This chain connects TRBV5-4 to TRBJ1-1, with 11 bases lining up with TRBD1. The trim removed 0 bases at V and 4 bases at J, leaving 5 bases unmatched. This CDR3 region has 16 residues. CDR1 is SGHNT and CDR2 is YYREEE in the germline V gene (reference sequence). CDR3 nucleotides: TGTGCCAGCAGCTTGGTGGGACAGGGGGTATCCACTGAAGCTTTCTTT. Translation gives CASSLVGQGVSTEAFF.